These 32 T cell receptor beta chains originate from one sample sequenced in a study of early T cells in non-severe SARS-CoV-2 infection. TCRdb re-called the 5' RACE reads with MiXCR, one entry per CDR3 protein. Of approximately 37,000 distinct CDR3 sequences in the sample, roughly 5.7% were seen once. The input for sequencing was whole blood, taken at baseline. The receptors come from an adult who was a healthcare worker with PCR-confirmed SARS-CoV-2 infection or an uninfected control (not recorded which).

This clonotype was detected many times. The chain recombines TRBV18 with TRBJ2-3, with D unclear. This CDR3 contains 12 residues. The V end lost 1 base, the J end lost 4 bases, and 3 bases lay between the germline ends. Germline CDR1 reads KGHSH; CDR2 reads LQKENI. DNA of the CDR3: TGTGCCAGCTCACCACGGGCAGATACGCAGTATTTT. Translating gives CASSPRADTQYF.

In this sample, this clonotype turned up a few times. The V call is TRBV28, the J call TRBJ2-2; tentatively, D is TRBD2 (5 bases). CDR3 length equals 15 residues. With 5 bases removed from V and 7 bases from J, the gap between germline ends came to 17 bases. Germline-derived CDR1 and CDR2 are MDHEN and SYDVKM. The CDR3 nucleotides are TGTGCCAGCAGTCTTGGGCCCGGTCGGGACGGGGAGCTGTTTTTT. Amino acids: CASSLGPGRDGELFF. The full variable domain, with the rest looked up from reference TRBV28 and TRBJ2-2, is DVKVTQSSRYLVKRTGEKVFLECVQDMDHENMFWYRQDPGLGLRLIYFSYDVKMKEKGDIPEGYSVSREKKERFSLILESASTNQTSMYLCASSLGPGRDGELFFGEGSRLTVL.

With regard to this clonotype: A much more abundant neighbour one base away suggests this may be a read error. This chain connects TRBV20-1 to TRBJ1-1, with D unresolved. CDR1 is DFQATT, CDR2 SNEGSKA, per germline (reference sequence). The CDR3 extends over 13 amino acids. This CDR3 reads CRASLLGAPEAFF. In nucleotides, the CDR3 is TGCAGGGCTAGCCTCCTTGGAGCCCCTGAAGCTTTCTTT.

The J gene is TRBJ2-7, the V gene TRBV6-6, with D uncertain. The ends were cut back, 2 bases at V and 3 bases at J, with 14 bases in the middle. CDR1 and CDR2 from the germline V gene are MNHNY and SVGAGI (reference sequence). The CDR3 extends over 15 amino acids. CDR3 sequence (DNA): TGTGCCAGCAGTTACCCCCTGGACGGAGACTACGAGCAGTACTTC. Amino acids: CASSYPLDGDYEQYF.

This clonotype has at least ten counts. The chain couples TRBV20-1 to TRBJ2-1; D may be TRBD2 (6 bases). Germline-derived CDR1 and CDR2 are DFQATT and SNEGSKA (reference sequence). Trimming removed 1 base from V and 0 bases from J, with 10 bases in between. The CDR3 has 15 residues. The CDR3 sequence is CSARADGSSYNEQFF. The CDR3 nucleotides are TGCAGTGCTAGAGCGGACGGGAGCTCCTACAATGAGCAGTTCTTC.

This clonotype was counted at least ten times. This chain joins TRBV18 and TRBJ1-5; D gene unclear. The length of the CDR3 is 14 residues. Deletions cut 3 bases from V and 6 bases from J, with 12 bases between. Germline V gene data show CDR1 as KGHSH and CDR2 as LQKENI. The CDR3 coding sequence is TGTGCCAGCTCACCTGACCCGGGTAGTCAGCCCCAGCATTTT. The encoded protein is CASSPDPGSQPQHF.

The genes are TRBV11-2 and TRBJ2-2; 8 bases fit TRBD1. Germline CDR1 is SGHAT and CDR2 is FQNNGV. This CDR3 comprises 15 residues. The V segment lost 6 bases and the J segment 1 base; nucleotides outside the gene matches: 4. CDR3 sequence (DNA): TGTGCCAGCAGATGGACAGGGTTGAACACCGGGGAGCTGTTTTTT. This gives the protein CASRWTGLNTGELFF.

This clonotype showed up many times. The chain uses TRBV11-2 and TRBJ2-5; the D gene is possibly TRBD2 (5 bases). This CDR3 has 14 amino acids. Trimming stripped 1 base from V and 5 bases from J, with 11 bases between. Looked up from germline, CDR1 is SGHAT and CDR2 is FQNNGV. This CDR3 is CASSLARGWETQYF. The CDR3, as DNA: TGTGCCAGCAGCTTAGCCCGGGGATGGGAGACCCAGTACTTC.

The table lists this clonotype with many counts. J is TRBJ2-1 and V is TRBV11-2; no firm D call. V was cut by 0 bases and J by 2 bases, with 8 bases left in between. Per the germline V gene, CDR1 is SGHAT and CDR2 is FQNNGV. CDR3 size: 15 residues. As DNA, the CDR3 is TGTGCCAGCAGCTTAGACTACGGCACCTACAATGAGCAGTTCTTC. Translating gives CASSLDYGTYNEQFF.

This chain connects TRBV25-1 to TRBJ2-5; D gene ambiguous. V was trimmed by 6 bases and J by 5 bases, leaving 13 bases between them. CDR1 is MGHDK, CDR2 SYGVNS, per germline. The CDR3 contains 13 residues. The CDR3 reads CASRSNSWETQYF. The CDR3 bases are TGTGCCAGCAGGTCGAACAGTTGGGAGACCCAGTACTTC. Full variable domain (remainder filled in from reference TRBV25-1 and TRBJ2-5): EADIYQTPRYLVIGTGKKITLECSQTMGHDKMYWYQQDPGMELHLIHYSYGVNSTEKGDLSSESTVSRIRTEHFPLTLESARPSHTSQYLCASRSNSWETQYFGPGTRLLVL.

This clonotype has a count of ten or more. The V and J genes are TRBV3-1 and TRBJ2-1, with D hard to call. The CDR3 has 14 residues. The V and J ends lost 6 bases and 5 bases respectively, with 14 bases between them. Germline assignment: CDR1 LGHDT and CDR2 YNNKEL (reference sequence). The CDR3 coding sequence is TGTGCCAGCAGTCCGGAGACCCGAAACAATGAGCAGTTCTTC. Residues: CASSPETRNNEQFF.

This clonotype was counted many times. Here the CDR3 reads CASSLSGAGTDTQYF. The CDR3 nucleotides are TGTGCCAGCAGTTTAAGCGGGGCCGGCACAGATACGCAGTATTTT. The chain links TRBV27 to TRBJ2-3; 7 bases match TRBD2. V trimming: 2 bases; J trimming: 1 base; junction bases outside the gene matches: 3. From germline, CDR1 is MNHEY and CDR2 SMNVEV (reference sequence). The CDR3 has 15 amino acids.

This clonotype has more than one count but fewer than ten. The V gene is TRBV7-8, the J gene TRBJ1-4; a weak D match, TRBD1 (5 bases). The length of the CDR3 is 14 residues. The V and J ends lost 2 bases and 7 bases respectively, with 11 bases between them. The germline V gene has CDR1 SGHVS and CDR2 FQNEAQ. The CDR3 region is CASSLPGFSEKLFF. The CDR3 DNA reads as TGTGCCAGCAGCTTACCAGGGTTTAGTGAAAAACTGTTTTTT.

This clonotype was counted ten times or more. J is TRBJ1-5 and V is TRBV18; 8 bases map to TRBD1. The CDR3 contains 15 residues. Germline trimming cut 3 bases from V and 7 bases from J; bases unmatched to any gene: 8. The germline V gene has CDR1 KGHSH and CDR2 LQKENI. The CDR3 protein is CASSPTGGGEQPQHF. The CDR3 nucleotides read TGTGCCAGCTCACCCACAGGGGGAGGAGAGCAGCCCCAGCATTTT.

CDR3 bases: TGTGCCAGCAGTTACGCTAGGGCCACCTACGAGCAGTACTTC. Its protein product is CASSYARATYEQYF. The V call is TRBV6-5, the J call TRBJ2-7; D ambiguous. V was pared by 2 bases and J by 2 bases, with 10 bases between. CDR1 and CDR2 (germline): MNHEY, SVGAGI. The CDR3 consists of 14 residues.

This clonotype has ten or more counts. The chain is built from TRBV24-1 and TRBJ2-1; 7 bases align to TRBD2. The CDR3 sequence is 17 residues long. The germline V gene has CDR1 KGHDR and CDR2 SFDVKD. V was pared by 4 bases and J by 3 bases, with 11 bases of the junction left unmatched. The CDR3 sequence is CATSDPMGGSRYNEQFF. The CDR3, as DNA: TGTGCCACCAGTGACCCTATGGGCGGGAGTCGCTACAATGAGCAGTTCTTC.

This clonotype came up many times. The V call is TRBV30, the J call TRBJ2-7; 9 bases agree with TRBD2. The germline CDR1 and CDR2 sequences are GTSNPN and SVGIG (reference sequence). CDR3 length: 17 residues. V was pared by 0 bases and J by 1 base, with 10 bases of the junction left unmatched. CDR3 amino acids: CAWSVPSGRSKSYEQYF. The CDR3 region has the DNA TGTGCCTGGAGTGTACCGAGCGGGAGGTCCAAATCCTACGAGCAGTACTTC. Based on the CDR3 plus reference TRBV30 and TRBJ2-7, the full variable domain is SQTIHQWPATLVQPVGSPLSLECTVEGTSNPNLYWYRQAAGRGLQLLFYSVGIGQISSEVPQNLSASRPQDRQFILSSKKLLLSDSGFYLCAWSVPSGRSKSYEQYFGPGTRLTVT.

This clonotype was seen at least ten times. This sequence joins TRBV6-5 and TRBJ2-7; 8 nucleotides line up with TRBD2. Germline V gene lookup returns CDR1 MNHEY and CDR2 SVGAGI. J was trimmed by 4 bases and V by 6 bases; bases with no gene match: 11. The CDR3 has 15 residues. CDR3: CASSPGLASQYEQYF. CDR3 in DNA: TGTGCCAGCAGCCCCGGACTAGCAAGTCAATACGAGCAGTACTTC.

This clonotype was picked up many times. This chain links TRBV5-4 with TRBJ2-7; 9 positions match TRBD1. CDR3 length equals 14 residues. The germline V gene encodes CDR1 SGHNT and CDR2 YYREEE (reference sequence). J was trimmed by 5 bases and V by 0 bases; bases with no gene match: 3. CDR3 residues: CASSLERTGDEQYV. The CDR3 DNA reads TGTGCCAGCAGCTTGGAAAGGACAGGGGACGAGCAGTACGTC.

The sample holds many counts of this clonotype. The gene calls are TRBV4-1 and TRBJ2-4; TRBD1 matches 7 bases. Germline loops: CDR1 MGHRA, CDR2 YSYEKL. The length of the CDR3 is 14 residues. The junction had 4 bases not matched to a gene; V was cut back by 4 bases and J by 4 bases. CDR3 sequence: CASSPQGLKNIQYF. CDR3 nucleotides: TGCGCCAGCAGCCCACAGGGGTTGAAAAACATTCAGTACTTC.

Many counts were recorded for this clonotype. The V and J genes are TRBV7-2 and TRBJ2-3, with 9 bases that match TRBD1. J was trimmed by 2 bases and V by 5 bases; bases with no gene match: 8. The germline gives CDR1 SGHTA, CDR2 FQGNSA. This CDR3 comprises 16 residues. The DNA of the CDR3 is TGTGCCAGCAGCGCTACAGGGGGCGCGAACACAGATACGCAGTATTTT. Translation gives CASSATGGANTDTQYF.

This chain connects TRBV6-1 to TRBJ2-7; 7 nucleotides match TRBD1. The CDR3 totals 14 residues. Unmatched junction bases numbered 8, after V lost 7 bases and J lost 2 bases. In germline, CDR1 is MNHNS, CDR2 SASEGT. The CDR3 DNA reads TGTGCCAGCAAGCAGGAACAGGGGACCTACGAGCAGTACTTC. Its translation is CASKQEQGTYEQYF.

This clonotype was seen many times. The chain couples TRBV4-1 to TRBJ1-4; the D is unclear. Trimming took 0 bases from V and 4 from J, leaving 9 bases between them. CDR3 length: 15 residues. Germline lookup yields CDR1 MGHRA and CDR2 YSYEKL. This CDR3 reads CASSQDLYFNEKLFF. The CDR3, as DNA: TGCGCCAGCAGCCAAGACCTGTATTTTAATGAAAAACTGTTTTTT.

This chain connects TRBV7-8 to TRBJ2-3; D remains ambiguous. CDR1 and CDR2 (germline): SGHVS, FQNEAQ. The CDR3 is made up of 12 amino acids. Trimming took 5 bases from V and 2 from J, leaving 5 bases between them. CDR3 DNA: TGTGCCAGCAGCATCACCACAGATACGCAGTATTTT. This gives the protein CASSITTDTQYF.

This clonotype was counted at least ten times. The chain carries TRBV19 and TRBJ2-2, with 9 bases that match TRBD1. This CDR3 comprises 16 residues. Unmatched junction bases numbered 3, after V lost 4 bases and J lost 0 bases. Germline V gene lookup returns CDR1 LNHDA and CDR2 SQIVND (reference sequence). In DNA form, the CDR3 reads TGTGCCAGTAGTACTTGGACAGGGGCGAACACCGGGGAGCTGTTTTTT. Encoded protein: CASSTWTGANTGELFF.

This clonotype was observed many times. The chain carries TRBV24-1 and TRBJ2-1, with TRBD2 identical over 7 bases. The CDR3 totals 17 residues. Unmatched junction bases numbered 10, after V lost 4 bases and J lost 2 bases. In germline, CDR1 is KGHDR, CDR2 SFDVKD. In nucleotides, the CDR3 is TGTGCCACCAGTGACCCGACCGGGAGGTCGGCCTACAATGAGCAGTTCTTC. Its translation: CATSDPTGRSAYNEQFF.

This clonotype has at least ten counts. This chain joins TRBV6-1 and TRBJ1-5, with D tentatively TRBD1 (5 bases). The CDR3 extends over 15 amino acids. The V end was cut by 0 bases, the J end by 7 bases, with 13 bases between. Germline loops: CDR1 MNHNS, CDR2 SASEGT. The CDR3 sequence: CASSEAYGGRQPQHF. Written as DNA, the CDR3 is TGTGCCAGCAGTGAAGCGTATGGGGGTCGCCAGCCCCAGCATTTT.

In its sample, this clonotype was seen many times. The CDR3 protein is CACPGEQSSYNEQFF. CDR3 bases: TGTGCCTGCCCTGGCGAACAAAGCTCCTACAATGAGCAGTTCTTC. The V call is TRBV30, the J call TRBJ2-1; D not resolved. The V and J ends lost 6 bases and 0 bases respectively, with 15 bases between them. Germline CDR1 and CDR2: GTSNPN and SVGIG (reference sequence). The CDR3 runs 15 residues.

A few counts support this clonotype. The CDR3 loop reads CASSPERGQETQYF. The CDR3 region has the DNA TGTGCCAGCAGTCCCGAGCGGGGACAAGAGACCCAGTACTTC. The chain has TRBV6-5 and TRBJ2-5, with 7 positions matching TRBD2. Germline trimming cut 5 bases from V and 2 bases from J; bases unmatched to any gene: 5. The CDR3 covers 14 residues. Germline CDR1 MNHEY, CDR2 SVGAGI.

Many counts were recorded for this clonotype. The V gene is TRBV12-3 or TRBV12-4, the J gene TRBJ2-7; D tentatively fits TRBD1 or TRBD2 (5 bases each). The CDR3 spans 14 residues. V lost 8 bases and J 6 bases, leaving 20 bases between the germline ends. This chain's CDR3 is CASSPGPGNGEQYF. The CDR3 coding sequence is TGTGCCAGCTCTCCGGGACCGGGAAACGGCGAGCAGTACTTC.

This clonotype was seen at least ten times. The gene calls are TRBV7-9 and TRBJ1-2; D gene ambiguous. There are 16 residues in the CDR3. V lost 0 bases to trimming and J lost 6 bases, with 17 bases between them. The germline V gene has CDR1 SEHNR and CDR2 FQNEAQ (reference sequence). CDR3 sequence reads: CASSLAGASRADGYTF. CDR3 nucleotide sequence: TGTGCCAGCAGCTTAGCAGGAGCAAGTCGCGCGGATGGCTACACCTTC.

With regard to this clonotype: This may be a read error: a much more frequent sequence differs by one nucleotide. The gene calls are TRBV12-3 or TRBV12-4 and TRBJ2-1; the match to TRBD2 covers 8 bases. V shed 3 bases, J shed 8 bases, and the junction held 9 bases outside the gene matches. The CDR3 consists of 15 residues. CDR3 sequence: CASSFGGRTIHEQFF. The DNA of the CDR3 is TGTGCCAGCAGTTTTGGCGGGAGGACCATTCATGAGCAGTTCTTC.